This TCR beta chain came from a study of blood T cells in healthy people across ages. The CDR3 consists of 15 residues. Germline V gene data show CDR1 as LGHDT and CDR2 as YNNKEL (reference sequence). V was pared by 4 bases and J by 6 bases, with 4 bases of the junction left unmatched. This clonotype was observed a handful of times. Its antigen is not known. The use of a sample-barcoded 5' primer and a J-beta primer mix characterized a second PCR of about 7 to 12 cycles. Per-sample output comprised a minimum of 3 million paired-end reads containing CDR3. In TCRdb, the 5' RACE reads were re-called with MiXCR into one record per CDR3 protein. This sample has just over 800,000 distinct CDR3 sequences, with around two thirds found just once. Broader study findings: TCR beta diversity per million T cells fell roughly linearly with age. TCR beta diversity correlated strongly with naive T cell percentage.

This TCR was sampled from a man aged 25-45 years in good health. This rearrangement joins TRBV3-1 to TRBJ2-2, with TRBD1 matching 11 bases. Sequencing was carried out using blood. CDR3 sequence reads: CASSLGTGGPGELFF. In DNA form, the CDR3 reads TGTGCCAGCAGCCTGGGGACAGGGGGTCCCGGGGAGCTGTTTTTT.